The 8 T cell receptor beta chains below all came from one sample that was sequenced in a study of Ad26.COV2.S vaccination and SARS-CoV-2 variants. The treatment here: over 15 received Ad26.COV2.S at low or high dose, single or two shots; about 5 received placebo; per-sample allocation not given. Each sample was drawn 63 days after the first injection (of vaccine or placebo). Only in-frame clones appear in the TCRdb table, and some are missing; sequencing was by immunoSEQ multiplex PCR. The sample carries some 300,000 clones, approximately 80% recorded once. This material consisted of peripheral blood, taken in a trial of Ad26.COV2.S vaccine versus placebo. The receptor source for this set is a person aged 18 to 59 who received the Ad26.COV2.S COVID-19 vaccine or a placebo.

Only one count was recorded for this clone. V is TRBV19 and J is TRBJ2-5; maybe TRBD2 (5 bases). Germline V gene lookup returns CDR1 LNHDA and CDR2 SQIVND (reference sequence). Trimming cost V 0 bases and J 4 bases, with 21 bases left between them. CDR3 size: 18 residues. The CDR3 DNA is TGTGCCAGTAGTATAGATCCCCCCTCTAGGCGAGGGCGAGAGACCCAGTACTTC. Residues: CASSIDPPSRRGRETQYF.

This chain links TRBV6-5 with TRBJ2-1, with 7 bases lining up with TRBD1. Germline loops: CDR1 MNHEY, CDR2 SVGAGI. With 6 bases clipped from V and 2 bases from J, the junction kept 7 bases outside the gene matches. The length of the CDR3 is 15 residues. The CDR3 region has the DNA TGTGCCAGCAGAGTCCCGGGACAGCCCTACAATGAGCAGTTCTTC. This sequence encodes CASRVPGQPYNEQFF.

The chain couples TRBV7-2 to TRBJ1-1; D is perhaps TRBD1 (5 bases). The germline V gene encodes CDR1 SGHTA and CDR2 FQGNSA. CDR3 length: 14 residues. Trimming took 5 bases from V and 5 from J, leaving 15 bases between them. This CDR3 is CASSTFREGTEAFF. In DNA form, the CDR3 reads TGTGCCAGCAGCACCTTCAGGGAGGGGACTGAAGCTTTCTTT.

The rearrangement joins TRBV5-1 to TRBJ2-1; unclear D gene. The CDR3 spans 12 residues. Looked up from germline, CDR1 is SGHRS and CDR2 is YFSETQ. The V and J ends lost 1 base and 6 bases respectively, with 5 bases between them. CDR3 amino acids: CASSLFLNEQFF. The CDR3, as DNA: TGCGCCAGCAGCTTGTTCCTCAATGAGCAGTTCTTC.

This chain joins TRBV5-8 and TRBJ2-2; TRBD2 is a possible D gene (5 bases). Germline loops: CDR1 SGHTS, CDR2 YDEGEE. Trimming took 2 bases from V and 5 from J, leaving 10 bases between them. The CDR3 loop spans 14 amino acids. CDR3 sequence (DNA): TGTGCCAGCAGCTTCCGGGGTCGGACCGGGGAGCTGTTTTTT. Translated: CASSFRGRTGELFF.

This chain joins TRBV28 and TRBJ2-2; TRBD2 is a possible D gene (7 bases). This CDR3 contains 13 residues. V was cut by 7 bases and J by 6 bases, with 12 bases left in between. The V gene's germline CDR1 is MDHEN and CDR2 SYDVKM. The chain's CDR3 is CASTTGGPGELFF. In DNA form, the CDR3 reads TGTGCCAGCACTACCGGGGGGCCCGGGGAGCTGTTTTTT.

Written as DNA, the CDR3 is TGTGCCAGCAGCCGAGACTCCTCGCGGGTGGCCCAGTACTTC. It yields the protein CASSRDSSRVAQYF. V gene TRBV3-1 (or the pseudogene TRBV3-2) combines with J gene TRBJ2-5, with TRBD2 as a possible D gene (5 bases). Trimming removed 4 bases at V and 9 bases at J, with 18 bases between. Germline CDR1 reads LGHDT; CDR2 reads YNNKEL (reference sequence). The CDR3 totals 14 residues.

The V gene is TRBV5-8, the J gene TRBJ1-1; a possible D gene is TRBD1 (6 bases). The germline V gene encodes CDR1 SGHTS and CDR2 YDEGEE. V gave up 2 bases and J gave up 1 base, with 9 bases separating them. The length of the CDR3 is 14 residues. The CDR3 reads CASSFRGANTEAFF. DNA for the CDR3: TGTGCCAGCAGCTTTCGGGGGGCGAACACTGAAGCTTTCTTT. Full variable domain (outside the CDR3, taken from reference TRBV5-8 and TRBJ1-1): EAGVTQSPTHLIKTRGQQATLRCSPISGHTSVYWYQQALGLGLQFLLWYDEGEERNRGNFPPRFSGRQFPNYSSELNVNALELEDSALYLCASSFRGANTEAFFGQGTRLTVV.